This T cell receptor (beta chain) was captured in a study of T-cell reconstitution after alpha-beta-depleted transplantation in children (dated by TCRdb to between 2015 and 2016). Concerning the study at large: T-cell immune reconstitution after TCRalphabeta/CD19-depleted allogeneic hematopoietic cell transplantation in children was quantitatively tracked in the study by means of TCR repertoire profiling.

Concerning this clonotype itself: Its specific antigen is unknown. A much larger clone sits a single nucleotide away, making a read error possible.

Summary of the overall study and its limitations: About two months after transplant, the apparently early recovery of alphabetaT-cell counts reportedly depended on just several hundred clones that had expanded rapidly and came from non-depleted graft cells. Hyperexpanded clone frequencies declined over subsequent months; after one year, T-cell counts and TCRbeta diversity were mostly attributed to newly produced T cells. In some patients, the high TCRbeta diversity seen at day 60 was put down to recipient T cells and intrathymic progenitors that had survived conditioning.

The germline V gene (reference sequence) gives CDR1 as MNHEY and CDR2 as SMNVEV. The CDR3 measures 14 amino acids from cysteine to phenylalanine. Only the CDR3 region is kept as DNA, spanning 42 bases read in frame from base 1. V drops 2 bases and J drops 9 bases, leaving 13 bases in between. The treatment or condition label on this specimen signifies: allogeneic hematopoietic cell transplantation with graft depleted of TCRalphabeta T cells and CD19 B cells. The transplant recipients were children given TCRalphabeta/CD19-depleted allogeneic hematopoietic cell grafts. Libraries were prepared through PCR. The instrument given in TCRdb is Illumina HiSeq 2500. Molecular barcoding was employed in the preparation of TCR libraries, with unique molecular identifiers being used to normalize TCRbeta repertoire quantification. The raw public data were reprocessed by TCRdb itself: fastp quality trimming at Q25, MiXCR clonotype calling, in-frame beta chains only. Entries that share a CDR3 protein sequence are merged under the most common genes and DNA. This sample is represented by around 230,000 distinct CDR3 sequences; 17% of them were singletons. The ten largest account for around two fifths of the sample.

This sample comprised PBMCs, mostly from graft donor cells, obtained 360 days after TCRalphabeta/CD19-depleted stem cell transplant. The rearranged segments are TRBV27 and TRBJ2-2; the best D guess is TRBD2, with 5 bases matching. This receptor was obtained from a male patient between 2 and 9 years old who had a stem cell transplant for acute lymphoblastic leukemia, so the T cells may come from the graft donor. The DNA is TGTGCCAGCAGTTTAGGACTTACATTGTGGGAGCTGTTTTTT. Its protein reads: CASSLGLTLWELFF.